One and the same sample provided the 8 T cell receptor beta chains below, sequenced in a study of blood T cell repertoires in COVID-19. Libraries were prepared by immunoSEQ multiplex PCR; TCRdb keeps only in-frame clonotypes and omits some of them. In the table there are about 86,000 clones, more than 65% of which are singletons. Material for sequencing was peripheral blood. The receptor source for this set is a man between 70 and 80 years old with acute or convalescent COVID-19.

The rearrangement uses TRBV5-1 and TRBJ2-2; 15 positions agree with TRBD2. The V gene end was trimmed by 7 bases and the J gene end by 4 bases; junction bases not matched to a gene: 8. CDR3 length: 17 residues. Germline-derived CDR1 and CDR2 are SGHRS and YFSETQ. The CDR3 DNA reads as TGCGCCAGCGGAACGGGACTAGCGGGGGGCGGCACCGGGGAGCTGTTTTTT. This encodes CASGTGLAGGGTGELFF. Drawing the rest from reference TRBV5-1 and TRBJ2-2, the complete variable domain is KAGVTQTPRYLIKTRGQQVTLSCSPISGHRSVSWYQQTPGQGLQFLFEYFSETQRNKGNFPGRFSGRQFSNSRSEMNVSTLELGDSALYLCASGTGLAGGGTGELFFGEGSRLTVL.

The chain links TRBV5-1 to TRBJ1-2; 7 bases match TRBD1. The CDR3 covers 14 residues. V lost 1 base, J lost 6 bases, and 6 bases stayed unmatched. From germline, CDR1 is SGHRS and CDR2 YFSETQ. The CDR3 DNA reads as TGCGCCAGCAGCTTGACAGGGGCTGACGATGGCTACACCTTC. It encodes CASSLTGADDGYTF. Full variable domain (rest looked up from reference TRBV5-1 and TRBJ1-2): KAGVTQTPRYLIKTRGQQVTLSCSPISGHRSVSWYQQTPGQGLQFLFEYFSETQRNKGNFPGRFSGRQFSNSRSEMNVSTLELGDSALYLCASSLTGADDGYTFGSGTRLTVV.

The gene calls are TRBV9 and TRBJ2-1; 7 nucleotides match TRBD1. Trimming removed 4 bases from V and 0 bases from J; junction bases left unmatched: 7. The CDR3 runs to 16 residues. Germline CDR1 and CDR2: SGDLS and YYNGEE. CDR3 protein: CASSLMGQSSYNEQFF. The CDR3 bases are TGTGCCAGCAGCTTGATGGGACAGAGCTCCTACAATGAGCAGTTCTTC.

CDR3: CAISELAGGYNEQFF. The DNA for the CDR3 is TGTGCCATCAGTGAACTAGCGGGGGGGTACAATGAGCAGTTCTTC. The chain carries TRBV10-3 and TRBJ2-1; 13 positions agree with TRBD2. Unmatched junction bases numbered 0, after V lost 3 bases and J lost 4 bases. The CDR3 has 15 amino acids. From germline, CDR1 is ENHRY and CDR2 SYGVKD.

J is TRBJ1-6 and V is TRBV3-1 (or the pseudogene TRBV3-2); 9 bases map to TRBD1. The V segment lost 0 bases and the J segment 9 bases; nucleotides outside the gene matches: 0. The germline V gene encodes CDR1 LGHDT and CDR2 YNNKEL (reference sequence). The CDR3 spans 14 residues. Here the CDR3 DNA reads TGTGCCAGCAGCCAAGAGGGACAGGGTTCACCCCTCCACTTT. This gives the protein CASSQEGQGSPLHF.

J is TRBJ2-3 and V is TRBV9, with 9 bases that match TRBD1. Germline CDR1 is SGDLS and CDR2 is YYNGEE. The CDR3 totals 17 residues. The V gene end was trimmed by 4 bases and the J gene end by 1 base; junction bases not matched to a gene: 10. Written as DNA, the CDR3 is TGTGCCAGCAGCCCCCGGGACAGGGAGGCGGGCACAGATACGCAGTATTTT. Encoded protein: CASSPRDREAGTDTQYF.

Only a few counts were recorded for this clone. The chain links TRBV6-5 to TRBJ2-7; D may be TRBD1 (5 bases). Germline CDR1 and CDR2: MNHEY and SVGAGI. The CDR3 is 13 amino acids. V was shortened by 5 bases and J by 8 bases, with 16 bases between the two germline ends. The CDR3 DNA is TGTGCCAGCAGTCTTCAAGTGTCAGGGAAGCAGTACTTC. Amino acid sequence: CASSLQVSGKQYF.

The rearrangement uses TRBV5-6 and TRBJ2-7; 9 bases align to TRBD1. CDR3 length equals 13 residues. Looked up from germline, CDR1 is SGHDT and CDR2 is YYEEEE. V gave up 8 bases and J gave up 4 bases; unmatched junction bases: 7. CDR3 nucleotide sequence: TGTGCCAGTAGTTGGACAGGGGTATACGAGCAGTACGTC. Its translation is CASSWTGVYEQYV.